This TCR beta chain originates from a study of blood T cell repertoires in COVID-19. Study overall: The origin of the acute and convalescent COVID-19 samples was the United States, Italy and Spain. Nucleic acid was either cDNA or gDNA, and it came from T cells, B-cell-depleted T cells, or PBMCs.

Source study methods: Estimation of nucleated cell counts relied on the amplification of reference gene primers. Sequencing was performed with immunoSEQ multiplex PCR; in TCRdb, only in-frame clones are kept and a portion is missing. From that table come the V and J calls and clone size; the DNA was used to work out D and trimming. The data contain approximately 290,000 clones, 70% to 90% of them singletons. Germline CDR1 reads KGHDR; CDR2 reads SFDVKD. V shed 3 bases, J shed 3 bases, and the junction held 7 bases outside the gene matches. CDR3 length equals 17 residues. This clone has more than one count but fewer than ten.

The sample was peripheral blood. J is TRBJ1-5 and V is TRBV24-1; 10 bases match TRBD1. The source is a woman aged 55-75 years with acute or convalescent COVID-19. The CDR3 DNA follows: TGTGCCACCAGTGATGCGGGGACAGGGGTATACAATCAGCCCCAGCATTTT. Translation gives CATSDAGTGVYNQPQHF.